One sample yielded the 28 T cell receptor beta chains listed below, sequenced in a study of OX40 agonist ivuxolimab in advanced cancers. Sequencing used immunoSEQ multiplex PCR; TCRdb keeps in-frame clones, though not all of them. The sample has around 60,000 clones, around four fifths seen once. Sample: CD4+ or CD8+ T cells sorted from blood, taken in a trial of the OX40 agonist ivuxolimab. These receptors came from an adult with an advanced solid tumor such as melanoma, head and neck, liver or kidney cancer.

The CDR3 loop is CSAGPTTTDTQYF. The CDR3 bases are TGCAGCGCTGGCCCGACAACTACAGATACGCAGTATTTT. This chain uses TRBV29-1 with TRBJ2-3, with D unresolved. V was trimmed by 7 bases and J by 3 bases, leaving 14 bases between them. Germline V gives CDR1 SQVTM, CDR2 ANQGSEA. The CDR3 totals 13 residues.

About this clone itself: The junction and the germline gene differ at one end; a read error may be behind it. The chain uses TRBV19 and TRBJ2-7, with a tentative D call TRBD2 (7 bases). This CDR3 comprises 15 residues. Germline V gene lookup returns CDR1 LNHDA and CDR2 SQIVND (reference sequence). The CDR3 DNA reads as TGTGTCAGTAGTATGGCGGCGGGGGCCCCGGGAGAGCAGTACTTC. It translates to CVSSMAAGAPGEQYF.

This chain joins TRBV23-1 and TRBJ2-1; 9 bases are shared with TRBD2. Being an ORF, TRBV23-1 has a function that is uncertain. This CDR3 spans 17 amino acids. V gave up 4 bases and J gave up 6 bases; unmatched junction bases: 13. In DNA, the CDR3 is TGCGCCAGCAGTCCCTGGGGTAGCGGGAGTACCCCCAATGAGCAGTTCTTC. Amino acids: CASSPWGSGSTPNEQFF.

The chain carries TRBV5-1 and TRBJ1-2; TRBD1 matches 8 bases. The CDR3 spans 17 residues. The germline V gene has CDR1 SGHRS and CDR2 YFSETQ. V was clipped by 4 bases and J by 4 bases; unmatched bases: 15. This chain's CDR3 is CASSPTPITGGVYGYTF. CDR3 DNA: TGCGCCAGCAGCCCCACTCCAATCACAGGGGGGGTCTATGGCTACACCTTC. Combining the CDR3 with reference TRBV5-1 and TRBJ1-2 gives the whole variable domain KAGVTQTPRYLIKTRGQQVTLSCSPISGHRSVSWYQQTPGQGLQFLFEYFSETQRNKGNFPGRFSGRQFSNSRSEMNVSTLELGDSALYLCASSPTPITGGVYGYTFGSGTRLTVV.

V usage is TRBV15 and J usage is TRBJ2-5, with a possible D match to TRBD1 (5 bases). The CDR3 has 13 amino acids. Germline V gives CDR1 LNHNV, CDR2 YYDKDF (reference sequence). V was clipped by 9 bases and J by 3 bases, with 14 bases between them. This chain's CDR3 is CATGQGPKETQYF. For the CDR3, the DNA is TGTGCCACTGGCCAGGGTCCCAAAGAGACCCAGTACTTC.

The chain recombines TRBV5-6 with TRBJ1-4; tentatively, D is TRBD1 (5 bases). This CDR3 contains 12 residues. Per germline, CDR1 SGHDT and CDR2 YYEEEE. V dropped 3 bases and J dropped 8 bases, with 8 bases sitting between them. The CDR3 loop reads CASSSGGEKLFF. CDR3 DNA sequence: TGTGCCAGCAGCTCGGGGGGAGAAAAACTGTTTTTT.

Here the CDR3 reads CASSDGTGGFYNEQFF. The DNA of the CDR3 is TGTGCCAGCAGTGATGGGACAGGGGGCTTCTACAATGAGCAGTTCTTC. The chain links TRBV2 to TRBJ2-1, with 12 bases identical to TRBD1. The V segment lost 3 bases and the J segment 3 bases; nucleotides outside the gene matches: 3. In germline, CDR1 is SNHLY, CDR2 FYNNEI. This CDR3 has 16 residues.

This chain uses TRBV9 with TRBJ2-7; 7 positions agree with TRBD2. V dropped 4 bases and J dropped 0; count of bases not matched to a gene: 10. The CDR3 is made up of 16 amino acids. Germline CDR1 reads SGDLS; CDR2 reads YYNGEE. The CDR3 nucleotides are TGTGCCAGCAGCCCACGTGAGCGGGGCTACTCCTACGAGCAGTACTTC. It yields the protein CASSPRERGYSYEQYF.

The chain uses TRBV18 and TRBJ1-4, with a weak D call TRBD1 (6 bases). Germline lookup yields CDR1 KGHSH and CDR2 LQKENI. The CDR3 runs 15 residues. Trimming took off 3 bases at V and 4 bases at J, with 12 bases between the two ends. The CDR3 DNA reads TGTGCCAGCTCACCCTCAACAGGGATTAATGAAAAACTGTTTTTT. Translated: CASSPSTGINEKLFF.

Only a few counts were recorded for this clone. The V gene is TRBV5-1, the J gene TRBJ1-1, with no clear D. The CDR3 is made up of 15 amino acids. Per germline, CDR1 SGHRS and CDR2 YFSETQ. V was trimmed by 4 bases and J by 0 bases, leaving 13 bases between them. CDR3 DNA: TGCGCCAGCAGCCCACAACCCGACCTGAACACTGAAGCTTTCTTT. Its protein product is CASSPQPDLNTEAFF.

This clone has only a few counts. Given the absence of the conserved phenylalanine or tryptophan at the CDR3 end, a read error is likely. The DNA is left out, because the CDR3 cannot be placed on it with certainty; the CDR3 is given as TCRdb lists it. The CDR3 here is CASSLKGPS. This chain connects TRBV11-3 to TRBJ1-2. Inclusive of both ends, the CDR3 amounts to 9 amino acids. Germline V gives CDR1 SGHNT, CDR2 YENEEA.

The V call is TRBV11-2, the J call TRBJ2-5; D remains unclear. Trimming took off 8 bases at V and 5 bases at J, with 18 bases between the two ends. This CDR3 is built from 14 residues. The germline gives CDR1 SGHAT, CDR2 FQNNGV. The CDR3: CASEGRRGLETQYF. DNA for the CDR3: TGTGCCAGCGAAGGTCGGCGCGGCTTGGAGACCCAGTACTTC. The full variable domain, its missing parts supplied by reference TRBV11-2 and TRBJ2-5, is EAGVAQSPRYKIIEKRQSVAFWCNPISGHATLYWYQQILGQGPKLLIQFQNNGVVDDSQLPKDRFSAERLKGVDSTLKIQPAKLEDSAVYLCASEGRRGLETQYFGPGTRLLVL.

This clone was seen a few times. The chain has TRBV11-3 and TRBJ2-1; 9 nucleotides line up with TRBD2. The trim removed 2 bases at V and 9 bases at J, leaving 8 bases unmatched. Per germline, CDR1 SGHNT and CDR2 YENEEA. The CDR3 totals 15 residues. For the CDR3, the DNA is TGTGCCAGCAGCTTATTGCGGGGGGGCCAGGGTGAGCAGTTCTTC. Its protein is CASSLLRGGQGEQFF.

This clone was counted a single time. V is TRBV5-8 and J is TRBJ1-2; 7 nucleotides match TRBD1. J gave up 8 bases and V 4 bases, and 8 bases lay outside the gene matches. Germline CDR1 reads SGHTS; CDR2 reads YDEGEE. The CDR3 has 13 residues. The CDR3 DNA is TGTGCCAGCAGCCGAGACAGGGCAGGCGGCTACACCTTC. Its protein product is CASSRDRAGGYTF.

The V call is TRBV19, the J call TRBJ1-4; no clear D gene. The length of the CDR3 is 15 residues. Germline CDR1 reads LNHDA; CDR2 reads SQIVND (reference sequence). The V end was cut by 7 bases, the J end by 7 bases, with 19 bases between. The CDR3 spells CASNSGATRGEKLFF. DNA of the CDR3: TGTGCCAGTAACTCCGGAGCCACTCGGGGTGAAAAACTGTTTTTT.

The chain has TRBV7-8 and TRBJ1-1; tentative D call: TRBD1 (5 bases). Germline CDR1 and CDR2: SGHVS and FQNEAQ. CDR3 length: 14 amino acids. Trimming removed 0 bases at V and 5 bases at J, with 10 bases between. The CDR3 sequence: CASSLAGRTTEAFF. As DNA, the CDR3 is TGTGCCAGCAGCTTAGCTGGGAGGACAACTGAAGCTTTCTTT.

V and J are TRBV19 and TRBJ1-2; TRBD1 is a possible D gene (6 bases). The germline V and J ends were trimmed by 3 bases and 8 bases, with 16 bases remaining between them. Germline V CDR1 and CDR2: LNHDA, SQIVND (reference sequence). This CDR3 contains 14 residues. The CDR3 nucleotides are TGTGCCAGTAGTATGAGAGGAGGGGGACGGGGCTACACCTTC. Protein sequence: CASSMRGGGRGYTF.

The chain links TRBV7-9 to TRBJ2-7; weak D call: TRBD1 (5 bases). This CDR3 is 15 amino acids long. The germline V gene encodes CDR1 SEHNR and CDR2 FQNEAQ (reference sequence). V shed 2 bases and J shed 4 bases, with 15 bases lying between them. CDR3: CASSLSPLQGYEQYF. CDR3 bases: TGTGCCAGCAGCTTATCCCCCCTTCAGGGATACGAGCAGTACTTC.

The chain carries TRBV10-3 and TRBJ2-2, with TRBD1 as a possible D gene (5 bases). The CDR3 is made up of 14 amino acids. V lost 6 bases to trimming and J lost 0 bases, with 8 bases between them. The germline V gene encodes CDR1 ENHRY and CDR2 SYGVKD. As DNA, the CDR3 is TGTGCCATCAGGACAGACGCGAACACCGGGGAGCTGTTTTTT. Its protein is CAIRTDANTGELFF.

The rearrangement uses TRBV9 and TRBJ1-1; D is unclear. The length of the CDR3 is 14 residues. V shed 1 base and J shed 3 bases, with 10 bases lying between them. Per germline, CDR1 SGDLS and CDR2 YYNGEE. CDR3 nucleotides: TGTGCCAGCAGCGTAAGTTCGGGGTACACTGAAGCTTTCTTT. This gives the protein CASSVSSGYTEAFF.

The CDR3 is CAWSVRLGRQLGIHEQFF. Here the CDR3 DNA reads TGTGCCTGGAGTGTAAGGTTAGGCAGGCAATTGGGAATCCATGAGCAGTTCTTC. The V gene is TRBV30, the J gene TRBJ2-1; D call uncertain. Trimming took off 0 bases at V and 8 bases at J, with 26 bases between the two ends. The CDR3 sequence is 18 residues long. Germline lookup yields CDR1 GTSNPN and CDR2 SVGIG (reference sequence). The full variable domain, its missing parts supplied by reference TRBV30 and TRBJ2-1, is SQTIHQWPATLVQPVGSPLSLECTVEGTSNPNLYWYRQAAGRGLQLLFYSVGIGQISSEVPQNLSASRPQDRQFILSSKKLLLSDSGFYLCAWSVRLGRQLGIHEQFFGPGTRLTVL.

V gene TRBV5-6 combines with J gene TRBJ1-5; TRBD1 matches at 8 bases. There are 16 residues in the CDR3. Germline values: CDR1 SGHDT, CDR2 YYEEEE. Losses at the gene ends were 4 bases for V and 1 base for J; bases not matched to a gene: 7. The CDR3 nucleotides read TGTGCCAGCAGCGTTAAAGGACAGGGCAGCAATCAGCCCCAGCATTTT. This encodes CASSVKGQGSNQPQHF.

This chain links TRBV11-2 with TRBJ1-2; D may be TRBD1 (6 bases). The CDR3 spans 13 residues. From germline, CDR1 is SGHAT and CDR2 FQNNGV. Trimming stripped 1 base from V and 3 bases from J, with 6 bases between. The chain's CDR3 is CASSLGTDYGYTF. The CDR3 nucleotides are TGTGCCAGCAGCTTAGGGACAGACTATGGCTACACCTTC.

The CDR3 sequence is CAWSVPTGLRETQYF. The CDR3 region has the DNA TGTGCCTGGAGTGTACCGACAGGGCTTCGAGAGACCCAGTACTTC. The rearrangement uses TRBV30 and TRBJ2-5; 7 nucleotides align to TRBD1. Germline V gives CDR1 GTSNPN, CDR2 SVGIG (reference sequence). V dropped 0 bases and J dropped 4; count of bases not matched to a gene: 8. The CDR3 consists of 15 residues.

DNA of the CDR3: TGTGCCAGCAGCTTGGGCCAGCTAGTTGATCAGCCCCAGCATTTT. Translated: CASSLGQLVDQPQHF. This sequence joins TRBV5-8 and TRBJ1-5; D gene ambiguous. The CDR3 has 15 residues. The ends were cut back, 0 bases at V and 5 bases at J, with 12 bases in the middle. CDR1 is SGHTS and CDR2 is YDEGEE in the germline V gene. Using reference TRBV5-8 and TRBJ1-5 for the parts outside the CDR3, the full variable domain is EAGVTQSPTHLIKTRGQQATLRCSPISGHTSVYWYQQALGLGLQFLLWYDEGEERNRGNFPPRFSGRQFPNYSSELNVNALELEDSALYLCASSLGQLVDQPQHFGDGTRLSIL.

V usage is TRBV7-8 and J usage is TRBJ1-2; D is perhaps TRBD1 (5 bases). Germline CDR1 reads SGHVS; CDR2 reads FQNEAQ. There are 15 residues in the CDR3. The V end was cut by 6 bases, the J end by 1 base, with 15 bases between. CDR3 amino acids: CASRPLGTINYGYTF. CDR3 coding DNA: TGTGCCAGCAGGCCCCTCGGGACGATTAACTATGGCTACACCTTC.

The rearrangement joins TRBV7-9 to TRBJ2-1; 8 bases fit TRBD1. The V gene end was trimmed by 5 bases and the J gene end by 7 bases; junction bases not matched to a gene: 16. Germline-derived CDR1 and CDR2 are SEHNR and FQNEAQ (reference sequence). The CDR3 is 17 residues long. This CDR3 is CASSLVAGTGFRNEQFF. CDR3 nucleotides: TGTGCCAGCAGCCTCGTGGCCGGGACAGGCTTCCGAAATGAGCAGTTCTTC.

The CDR3 sequence: CASSHHYRTGVNTGELFF. CDR3 DNA: TGTGCCAGCAGCCATCATTATAGGACAGGGGTAAACACCGGGGAGCTGTTTTTT. The gene calls are TRBV11-2 and TRBJ2-2; 9 bases are a match to TRBD1. Germline lookup yields CDR1 SGHAT and CDR2 FQNNGV. This CDR3 comprises 18 residues. Trimming cost V 5 bases and J 2 bases; bases outside gene matches: 12.